Below are 4 T cell receptor beta chains sequenced from a single sample in a study of Ad26.COV2.S vaccination and SARS-CoV-2 variants. Sequenced by immunoSEQ multiplex PCR; TCRdb stores in-frame clones only, minus some. In the table there are about 220,000 clones, approximately 90% of which are singletons. Treatment: over 15 received Ad26.COV2.S at low or high dose, single or two shots; a few received placebo; per-sample allocation not given. Samples came from day 63 after the first vaccine or placebo injection. The input for sequencing was peripheral blood, taken in a trial of Ad26.COV2.S vaccine versus placebo. These receptors were taken from a person between 18 and 59 years old who received the Ad26.COV2.S COVID-19 vaccine or a placebo.

The chain combines TRBV4-1 with TRBJ2-7, with no clear D. Germline V gene lookup returns CDR1 MGHRA and CDR2 YSYEKL. The CDR3 contains 15 residues. V lost 3 bases and J 5 bases, leaving 17 bases between the germline ends. The CDR3, as DNA: TGCGCCAGCAGCCACGCGACAAGTTTTTCTAACGAGCAGTACTTC. Protein: CASSHATSFSNEQYF.

V usage is TRBV9 and J usage is TRBJ2-5; D is unresolved. This CDR3 is 13 amino acids long. The germline V gene has CDR1 SGDLS and CDR2 YYNGEE. The V and J ends lost 4 bases and 3 bases respectively, with 10 bases between them. CDR3 coding DNA: TGTGCCAGCAGCTCAGGTGGGGAAGAGACCCAGTACTTC. Its translation is CASSSGGEETQYF. The variable domain in full, with the rest retrieved from reference TRBV9 and TRBJ2-5, is DSGVTQTPKHLITATGQRVTLRCSPRSGDLSVYWYQQSLDQGLQFLIQYYNGEERAKGNILERFSAQQFPDLHSELNLSSLELGDSALYFCASSSGGEETQYFGPGTRLLVL.

The table lists this clone with a count of one. The genes are TRBV4-1 and TRBJ1-1; maybe TRBD1 (6 bases). The germline V and J ends were trimmed by 1 base and 0 bases, with 12 bases remaining between them. This CDR3 has 16 residues. Germline-derived CDR1 and CDR2 are MGHRA and YSYEKL. The CDR3 DNA is TGCGCCAGCAGCCAAGTCCCAGGGGTAATGAACACTGAAGCTTTCTTT. It specifies CASSQVPGVMNTEAFF.

In this sample, this clone turned up once. This sequence joins TRBV7-6 and TRBJ2-3; either TRBD1 or TRBD2 may fit D (5 bases each). This CDR3 region has 15 residues. CDR1 and CDR2 from the germline V gene are SGHVS and FNYEAQ. V was shortened by 4 bases and J by 2 bases, with 13 bases between the two germline ends. This CDR3 reads CASSSRDPYTDTQYF. The DNA of the CDR3 is TGTGCCAGCAGCTCCAGGGACCCTTACACAGATACGCAGTATTTT. Complete variable domain (other parts from reference TRBV7-6 and TRBJ2-3): GAGVSQSPRYKVTKRGQDVALRCDPISGHVSLYWYRQALGQGPEFLTYFNYEAQQDKSGLPNDRFSAERPEGSISTLTIQRTEQRDSAMYRCASSSRDPYTDTQYFGPGTRLTVL.